This passage covers 12 T cell receptor beta chains from one sample sequenced in a study of monozygotic twins with inflammatory bowel disease. From its re-call of the 5' RACE reads, TCRdb lists each CDR3 protein once, without DNA. The ten most abundant clones cover roughly 2.2% of a sample with more than 350,000 distinct CDR3 sequences. The source material was blood. Receptor source: a human donor with ulcerative colitis or Crohn's disease, or a healthy co-twin of an affected twin (not recorded which).

V gene TRBV2 combines with J gene TRBJ1-5. Germline loops: CDR1 SNHLY, CDR2 FYNNEI. This CDR3 has 15 residues. CDR3 loop: CASSGGDWGDKPQHF. The variable domain in full, completed from reference TRBV2 and TRBJ1-5, reads EPEVTQTPSHQVTQMGQEVILRCVPISNHLYFYWYRQILGQKVEFLVSFYNNEISEKSEIFDDQFSVERPDGSNFTLKIRSTKLEDSAMYFCASSGGDWGDKPQHFGDGTRLSIL.

The chain's CDR3 is CASSPLEETQYF. V is TRBV7-2 and J is TRBJ2-5; TCRdb selects TRBD1, and the lack of DNA leaves this call unchecked. The V gene's germline CDR1 is SGHTA and CDR2 FQGNSA. The CDR3 is 12 residues long.

The chain couples TRBV5-1 to TRBJ2-7; absent DNA, TCRdb's TRBD2 call cannot be checked. The CDR3 runs to 13 residues. Germline V gene sequence: CDR1 SGHRS, CDR2 YFSETQ. The chain's CDR3 is CASSFGLTYEQYF.

The CDR3 loop reads CASSYPGQGGGYTF. V is TRBV6-5 and J is TRBJ1-2; TCRdb lists TRBD1, though no DNA is available to test this call. Per germline, CDR1 MNHEY and CDR2 SVGAGI. The CDR3 length is 14 residues.

This chain uses TRBV7-2 with TRBJ1-5. The CDR3 is 14 amino acids. Germline CDR1 reads SGHTA; CDR2 reads FQGNSA. The CDR3 region is CASSYQGGSQPQHF.

The chain recombines TRBV7-7 with TRBJ2-2. Germline V gene data show CDR1 as SSHAT and CDR2 as FNYEAQ (reference sequence). CDR3 length: 15 amino acids. The chain's CDR3 is CASSLAAVNTGELFF.

The chain recombines TRBV4-1 with TRBJ1-1. The germline V gene encodes CDR1 MGHRA and CDR2 YSYEKL. There are 15 residues in the CDR3. CDR3: CASSQEGGARTEAFF.

The chain links TRBV18 to TRBJ2-1; checking the TCRdb D call of TRBD1 is not possible without DNA. The CDR3 totals 13 residues. Per germline, CDR1 KGHSH and CDR2 LQKENI. The CDR3 region is CASSATGGNEQFF.

J is TRBJ1-5 and V is TRBV10-3. Germline V lookup: CDR1 ENHRY, CDR2 SYGVKD. The CDR3 spans 15 residues. CDR3 sequence: CAISEVWSANQPQHF.

The V and J genes are TRBV6-6 and TRBJ1-2. Germline V gives CDR1 MNHNY, CDR2 SVGAGI (reference sequence). CDR3 length: 12 residues. The CDR3: CASSSINYGYTF.

This chain's CDR3 is CASSQDRLSSYEQYF. The V gene is TRBV4-1, the J gene TRBJ2-7; lacking DNA, the TRBD1 call made by TCRdb goes unchecked. CDR1 and CDR2 (germline): MGHRA, YSYEKL. The CDR3 has 15 amino acids.

The chain uses TRBV20-1 and TRBJ2-1; as DNA is missing, the TRBD1 call by TCRdb cannot be tested. Looked up from germline, CDR1 is DFQATT and CDR2 is SNEGSKA (reference sequence). The CDR3 is 13 amino acids. CDR3 region: CSASHLRGNEQFF.